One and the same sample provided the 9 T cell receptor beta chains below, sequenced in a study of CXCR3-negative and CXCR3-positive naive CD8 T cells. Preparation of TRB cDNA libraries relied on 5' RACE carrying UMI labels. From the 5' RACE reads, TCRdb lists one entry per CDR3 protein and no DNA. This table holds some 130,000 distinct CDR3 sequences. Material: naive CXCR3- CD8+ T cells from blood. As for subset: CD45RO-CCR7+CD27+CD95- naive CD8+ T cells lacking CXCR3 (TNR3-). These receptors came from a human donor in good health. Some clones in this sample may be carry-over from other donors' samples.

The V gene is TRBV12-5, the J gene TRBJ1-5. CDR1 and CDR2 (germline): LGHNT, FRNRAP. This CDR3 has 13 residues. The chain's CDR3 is CASGNTRDQPQHF.

This chain's CDR3 is CASSFDSGGQETQYF. The V gene is TRBV5-4, the J gene TRBJ2-5; TCRdb outputs TRBD1, but without DNA this stays unchecked. Germline values: CDR1 SGHNT, CDR2 YYREEE (reference sequence). This CDR3 contains 15 residues.

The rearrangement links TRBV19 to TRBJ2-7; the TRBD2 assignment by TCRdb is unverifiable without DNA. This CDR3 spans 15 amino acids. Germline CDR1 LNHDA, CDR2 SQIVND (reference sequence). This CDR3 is CASSIGSGGLYEQYF.

The CDR3 region is CASSYDLVGVEQFF. J is TRBJ2-1 and V is TRBV28. This CDR3 region has 14 residues. CDR1 is MDHEN and CDR2 is SYDVKM in the germline V gene.

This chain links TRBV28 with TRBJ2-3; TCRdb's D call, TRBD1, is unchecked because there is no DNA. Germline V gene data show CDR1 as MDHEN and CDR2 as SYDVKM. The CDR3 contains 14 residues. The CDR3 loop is CASTERGGADTQYF.

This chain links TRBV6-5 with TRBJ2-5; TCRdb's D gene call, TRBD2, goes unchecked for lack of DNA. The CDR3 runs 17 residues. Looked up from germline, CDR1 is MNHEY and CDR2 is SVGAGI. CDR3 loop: CASSPVAGSVPEETQYF.

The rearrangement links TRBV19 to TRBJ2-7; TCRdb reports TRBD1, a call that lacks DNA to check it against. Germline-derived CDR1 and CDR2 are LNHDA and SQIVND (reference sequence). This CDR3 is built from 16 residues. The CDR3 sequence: CASSMTDTALSYEQYF.

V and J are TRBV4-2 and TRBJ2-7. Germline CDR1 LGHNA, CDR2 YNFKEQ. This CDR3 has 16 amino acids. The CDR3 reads CASSPYSERSSYEQYF.

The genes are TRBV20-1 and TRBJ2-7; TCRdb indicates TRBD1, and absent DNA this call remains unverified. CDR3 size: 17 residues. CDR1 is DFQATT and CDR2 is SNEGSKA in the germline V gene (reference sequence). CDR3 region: CSARDLPPLSGAYEQYF.